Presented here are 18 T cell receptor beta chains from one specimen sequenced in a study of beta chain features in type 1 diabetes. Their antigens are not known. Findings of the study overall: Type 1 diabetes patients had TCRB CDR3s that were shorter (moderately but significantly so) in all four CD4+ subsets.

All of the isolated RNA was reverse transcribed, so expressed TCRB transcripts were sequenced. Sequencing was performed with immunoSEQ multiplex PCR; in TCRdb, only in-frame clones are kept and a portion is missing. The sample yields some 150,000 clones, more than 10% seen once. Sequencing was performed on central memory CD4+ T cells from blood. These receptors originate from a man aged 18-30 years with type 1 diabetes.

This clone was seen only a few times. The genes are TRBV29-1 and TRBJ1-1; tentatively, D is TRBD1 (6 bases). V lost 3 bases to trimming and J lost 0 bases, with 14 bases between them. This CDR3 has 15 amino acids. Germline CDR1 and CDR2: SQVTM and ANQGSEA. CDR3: CSVEGTLGMNTEAFF. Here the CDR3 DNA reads TGCAGCGTTGAGGGGACACTGGGAATGAACACTGAAGCTTTCTTT.

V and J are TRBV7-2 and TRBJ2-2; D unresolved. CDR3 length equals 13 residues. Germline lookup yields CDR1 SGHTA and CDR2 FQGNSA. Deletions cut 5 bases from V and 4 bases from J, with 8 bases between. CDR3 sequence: CASSPPGTGELFF. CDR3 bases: TGTGCCAGCAGCCCCCCGGGCACCGGGGAGCTGTTTTTT.

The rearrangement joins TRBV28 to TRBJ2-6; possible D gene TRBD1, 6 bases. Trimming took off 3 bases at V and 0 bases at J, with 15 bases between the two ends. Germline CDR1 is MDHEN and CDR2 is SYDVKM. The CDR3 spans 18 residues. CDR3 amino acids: CASSFRDTIPSGANVLTF. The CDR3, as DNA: TGTGCCAGCAGTTTCCGGGACACGATCCCCTCTGGGGCCAACGTCCTGACTTTC.

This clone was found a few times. DNA of the CDR3: TGTGCCAGCAGCTTAGATTGGGAGAACATTCAGTACTTC. The encoded protein is CASSLDWENIQYF. The gene calls are TRBV11-2 and TRBJ2-4; D is perhaps TRBD2 (5 bases). The V gene's germline CDR1 is SGHAT and CDR2 FQNNGV. The CDR3 has 13 residues. The germline V and J ends were trimmed by 0 bases and 7 bases, with 7 bases remaining between them. The entire variable domain, with the rest obtained from reference TRBV11-2 and TRBJ2-4, is as follows: EAGVAQSPRYKIIEKRQSVAFWCNPISGHATLYWYQQILGQGPKLLIQFQNNGVVDDSQLPKDRFSAERLKGVDSTLKIQPAKLEDSAVYLCASSLDWENIQYFGAGTRLSVL.

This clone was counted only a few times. The CDR3 is CAWSVSGDYGYTF. The DNA for the CDR3 is TGTGCCTGGAGTGTATCCGGGGACTATGGCTACACCTTC. This rearrangement joins TRBV30 to TRBJ1-2; no definite D call. Germline CDR1 and CDR2: GTSNPN and SVGIG (reference sequence). This CDR3 has 13 residues. Trimming took 0 bases from V and 3 from J, leaving 8 bases between them.

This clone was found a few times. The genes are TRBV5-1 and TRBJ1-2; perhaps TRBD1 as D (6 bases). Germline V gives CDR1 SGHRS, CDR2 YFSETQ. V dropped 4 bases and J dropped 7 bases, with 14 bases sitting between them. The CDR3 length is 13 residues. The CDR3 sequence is CASSPDSAGGYTF. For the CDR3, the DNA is TGCGCCAGCAGCCCGGACAGTGCGGGTGGCTACACCTTC.

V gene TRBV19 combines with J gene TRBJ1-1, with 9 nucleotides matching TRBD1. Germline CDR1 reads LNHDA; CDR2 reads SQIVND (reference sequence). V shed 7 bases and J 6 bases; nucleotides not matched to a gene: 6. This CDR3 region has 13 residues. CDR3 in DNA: TGTGCCAGTATGGGACAGGGAGTTCCTGAAGCTTTCTTT. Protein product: CASMGQGVPEAFF.

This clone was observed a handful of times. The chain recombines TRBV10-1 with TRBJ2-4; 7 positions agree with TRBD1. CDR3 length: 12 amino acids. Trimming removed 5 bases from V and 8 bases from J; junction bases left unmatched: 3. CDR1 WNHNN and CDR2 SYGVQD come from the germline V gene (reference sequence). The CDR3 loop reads CASSRQGDIQYF. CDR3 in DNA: TGCGCCAGCAGTCGACAGGGTGACATTCAGTACTTC.

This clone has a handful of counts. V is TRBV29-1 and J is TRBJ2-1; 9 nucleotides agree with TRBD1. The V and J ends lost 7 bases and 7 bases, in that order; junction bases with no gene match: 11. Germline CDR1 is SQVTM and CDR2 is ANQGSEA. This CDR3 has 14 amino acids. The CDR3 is CSATPGQGNNEQFF. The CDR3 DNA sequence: TGCAGCGCCACCCCAGGACAGGGGAATAATGAGCAGTTCTTC.

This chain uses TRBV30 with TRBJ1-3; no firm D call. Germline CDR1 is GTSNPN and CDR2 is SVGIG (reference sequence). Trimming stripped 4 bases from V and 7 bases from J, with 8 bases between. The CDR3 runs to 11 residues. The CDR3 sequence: CAWTIGNTIYF. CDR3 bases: TGTGCCTGGACTATCGGGAACACCATATATTTT.

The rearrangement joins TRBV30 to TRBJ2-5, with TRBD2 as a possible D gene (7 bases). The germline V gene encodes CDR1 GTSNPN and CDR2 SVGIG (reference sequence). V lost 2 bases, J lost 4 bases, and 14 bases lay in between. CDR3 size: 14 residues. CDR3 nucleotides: TGTGCCTGGAGTCTTCTGGGAGGGGGAGAGACCCAGTACTTC. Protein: CAWSLLGGGETQYF.

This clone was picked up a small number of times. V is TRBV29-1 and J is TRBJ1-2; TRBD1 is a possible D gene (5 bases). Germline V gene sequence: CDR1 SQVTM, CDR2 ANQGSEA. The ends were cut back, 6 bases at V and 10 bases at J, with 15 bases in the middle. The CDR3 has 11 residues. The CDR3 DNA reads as TGCAGCGTCGTTACGGGACGGGACTACACCTTC. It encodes CSVVTGRDYTF.

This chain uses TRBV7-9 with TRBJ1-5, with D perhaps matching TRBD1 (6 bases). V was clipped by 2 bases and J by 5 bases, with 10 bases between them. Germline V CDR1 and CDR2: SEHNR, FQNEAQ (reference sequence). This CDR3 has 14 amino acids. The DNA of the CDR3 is TGTGCCAGCAGCTTAATGGGGGCAGATCAGCCCCAGCATTTT. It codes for CASSLMGADQPQHF.

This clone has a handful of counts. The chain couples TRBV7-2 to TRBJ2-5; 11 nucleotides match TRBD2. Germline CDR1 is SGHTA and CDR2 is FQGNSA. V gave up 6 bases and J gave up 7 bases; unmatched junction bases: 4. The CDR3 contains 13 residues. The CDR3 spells CASSPTSGGTQYF. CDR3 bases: TGTGCCAGCAGTCCCACTAGCGGGGGGACCCAGTACTTC.

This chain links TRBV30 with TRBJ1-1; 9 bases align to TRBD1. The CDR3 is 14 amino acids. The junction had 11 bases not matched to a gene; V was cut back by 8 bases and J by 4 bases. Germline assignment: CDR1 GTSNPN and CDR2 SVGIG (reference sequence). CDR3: CALHNRGPGTEAFF. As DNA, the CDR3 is TGTGCCCTCCACAACAGGGGGCCCGGCACTGAAGCTTTCTTT. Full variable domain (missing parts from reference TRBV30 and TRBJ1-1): SQTIHQWPATLVQPVGSPLSLECTVEGTSNPNLYWYRQAAGRGLQLLFYSVGIGQISSEVPQNLSASRPQDRQFILSSKKLLLSDSGFYLCALHNRGPGTEAFFGQGTRLTVV.

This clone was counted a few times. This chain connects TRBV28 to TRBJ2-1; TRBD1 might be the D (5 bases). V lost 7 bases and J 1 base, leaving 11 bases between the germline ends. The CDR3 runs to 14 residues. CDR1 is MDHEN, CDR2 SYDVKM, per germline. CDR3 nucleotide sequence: TGTGCCAGCACCGTGGACAATTCCTACAATGAGCAGTTCTTC. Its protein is CASTVDNSYNEQFF.

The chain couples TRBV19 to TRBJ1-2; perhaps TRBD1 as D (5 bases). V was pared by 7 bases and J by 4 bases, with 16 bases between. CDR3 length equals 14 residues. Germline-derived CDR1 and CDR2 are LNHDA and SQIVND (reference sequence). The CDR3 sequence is CASKDRTIIYGYTF. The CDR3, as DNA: TGTGCCAGTAAAGACAGAACAATCATCTATGGCTACACCTTC.

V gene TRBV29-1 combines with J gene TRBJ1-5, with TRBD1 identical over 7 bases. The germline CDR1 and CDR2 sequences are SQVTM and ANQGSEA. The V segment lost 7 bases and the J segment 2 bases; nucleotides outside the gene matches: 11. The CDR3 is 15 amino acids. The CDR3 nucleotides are TGCAGCGCCTCTTCCGGGACAGTCGGCAATCAGCCCCAGCATTTT. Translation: CSASSGTVGNQPQHF. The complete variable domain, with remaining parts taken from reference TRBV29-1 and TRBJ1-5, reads SAVISQKPSRDICQRGTSLTIQCQVDSQVTMMFWYRQQPGQSLTLIATANQGSEATYESGFVIDKFPISRPNLTFSTLTVSNMSPEDSSIYLCSASSGTVGNQPQHFGDGTRLSIL.